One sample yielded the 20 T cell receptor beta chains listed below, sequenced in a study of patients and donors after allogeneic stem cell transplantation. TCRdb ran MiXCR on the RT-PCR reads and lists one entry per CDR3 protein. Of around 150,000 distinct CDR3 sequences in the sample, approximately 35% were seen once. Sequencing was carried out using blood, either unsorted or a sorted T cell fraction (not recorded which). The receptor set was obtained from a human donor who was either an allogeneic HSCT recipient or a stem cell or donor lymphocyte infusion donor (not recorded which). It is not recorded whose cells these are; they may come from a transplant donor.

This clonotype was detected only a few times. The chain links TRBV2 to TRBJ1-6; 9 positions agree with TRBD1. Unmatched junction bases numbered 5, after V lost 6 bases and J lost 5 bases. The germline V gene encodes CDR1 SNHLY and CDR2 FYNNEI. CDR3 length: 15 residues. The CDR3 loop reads CASSIRTGDNSPLHF. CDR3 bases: TGTGCCAGCAGCATCCGGACAGGGGATAATTCACCCCTCCACTTT. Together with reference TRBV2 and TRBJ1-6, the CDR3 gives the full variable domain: EPEVTQTPSHQVTQMGQEVILRCVPISNHLYFYWYRQILGQKVEFLVSFYNNEISEKSEIFDDQFSVERPDGSNFTLKIRSTKLEDSAMYFCASSIRTGDNSPLHFGNGTRLTVT.

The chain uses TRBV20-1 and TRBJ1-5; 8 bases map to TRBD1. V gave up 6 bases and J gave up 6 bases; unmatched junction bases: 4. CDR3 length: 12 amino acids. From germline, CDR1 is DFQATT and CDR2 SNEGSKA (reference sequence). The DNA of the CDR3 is TGCAGTGCCAGGACAGGGCCTCAGCCCCAGCATTTT. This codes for CSARTGPQPQHF.

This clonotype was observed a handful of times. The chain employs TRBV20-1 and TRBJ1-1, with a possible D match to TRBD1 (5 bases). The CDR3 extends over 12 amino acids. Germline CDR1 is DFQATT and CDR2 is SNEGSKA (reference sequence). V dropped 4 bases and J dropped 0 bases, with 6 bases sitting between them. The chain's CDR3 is CSATRVNTEAFF. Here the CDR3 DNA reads TGCAGTGCTACCAGGGTGAACACTGAAGCTTTCTTT.

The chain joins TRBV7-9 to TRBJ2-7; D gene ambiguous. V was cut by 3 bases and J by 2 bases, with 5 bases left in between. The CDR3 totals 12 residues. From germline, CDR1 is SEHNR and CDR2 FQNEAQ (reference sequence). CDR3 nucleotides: TGTGCCAGCAGCTTGACCACCTACGAGCAGTACTTC. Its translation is CASSLTTYEQYF.

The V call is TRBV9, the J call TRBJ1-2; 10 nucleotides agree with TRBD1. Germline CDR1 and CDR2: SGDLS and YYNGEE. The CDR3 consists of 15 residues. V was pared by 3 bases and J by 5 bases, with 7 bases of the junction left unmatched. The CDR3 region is CASSATGGRGYGYTF. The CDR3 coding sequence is TGTGCCAGCAGCGCGACAGGGGGCAGAGGGTATGGCTACACCTTC. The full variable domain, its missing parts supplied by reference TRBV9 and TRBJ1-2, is DSGVTQTPKHLITATGQRVTLRCSPRSGDLSVYWYQQSLDQGLQFLIQYYNGEERAKGNILERFSAQQFPDLHSELNLSSLELGDSALYFCASSATGGRGYGYTFGSGTRLTVV.

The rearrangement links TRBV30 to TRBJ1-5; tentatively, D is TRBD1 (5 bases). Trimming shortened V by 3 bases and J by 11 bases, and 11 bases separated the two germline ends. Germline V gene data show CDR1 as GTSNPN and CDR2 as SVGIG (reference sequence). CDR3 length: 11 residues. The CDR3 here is CAWSPGGAQHF. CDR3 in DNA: TGTGCCTGGAGCCCTGGGGGGGCCCAGCATTTT.

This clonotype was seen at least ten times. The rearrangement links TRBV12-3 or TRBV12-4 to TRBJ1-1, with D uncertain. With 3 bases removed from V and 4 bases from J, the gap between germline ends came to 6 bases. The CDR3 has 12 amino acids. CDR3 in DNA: TGTGCCAGCAGTTTCATGGGCACTGAAGCTTTCTTT. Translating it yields CASSFMGTEAFF.

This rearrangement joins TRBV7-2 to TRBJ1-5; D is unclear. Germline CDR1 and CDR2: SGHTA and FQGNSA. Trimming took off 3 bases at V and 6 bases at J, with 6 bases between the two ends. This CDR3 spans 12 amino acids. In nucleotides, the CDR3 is TGTGCCAGCAGCTTGGAGAGTCAGCCCCAGCATTTT. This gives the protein CASSLESQPQHF. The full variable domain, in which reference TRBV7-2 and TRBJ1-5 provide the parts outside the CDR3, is GAGVSQSPSNKVTEKGKDVELRCDPISGHTALYWYRQSLGQGLEFLIYFQGNSAPDKSGLPSDRFSAERTGGSVSTLTIQRTQQEDSAVYLCASSLESQPQHFGDGTRLSIL.

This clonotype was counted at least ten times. In nucleotides, the CDR3 is TGCAGCGTAACCCCGGGCGGGGGGGCATACACCGGGGAGCTGTTTTTT. This translates into CSVTPGGGAYTGELFF. V usage is TRBV29-1 and J usage is TRBJ2-2; 9 nucleotides align to TRBD2. In germline, CDR1 is SQVTM, CDR2 ANQGSEA. V lost 6 bases and J lost 3; bases outside the gene matches: 11. There are 16 residues in the CDR3.

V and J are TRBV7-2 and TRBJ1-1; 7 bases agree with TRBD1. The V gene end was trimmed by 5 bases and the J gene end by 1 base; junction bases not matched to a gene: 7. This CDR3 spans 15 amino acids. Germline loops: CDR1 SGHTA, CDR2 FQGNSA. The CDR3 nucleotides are TGTGCCAGCAGCGTCGCGGGACAGAGGAACACTGAAGCTTTCTTT. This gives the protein CASSVAGQRNTEAFF.

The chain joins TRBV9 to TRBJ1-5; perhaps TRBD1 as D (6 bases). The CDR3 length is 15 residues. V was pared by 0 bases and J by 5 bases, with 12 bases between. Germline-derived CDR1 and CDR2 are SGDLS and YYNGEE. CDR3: CASSVDPGVYQPQHF. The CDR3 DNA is TGTGCCAGCAGCGTAGATCCAGGGGTCTATCAGCCCCAGCATTTT.

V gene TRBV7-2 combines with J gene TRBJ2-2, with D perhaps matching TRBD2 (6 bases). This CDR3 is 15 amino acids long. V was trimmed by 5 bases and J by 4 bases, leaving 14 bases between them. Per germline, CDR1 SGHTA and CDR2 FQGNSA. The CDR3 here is CASSPRLERTGELFF. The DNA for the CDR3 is TGTGCCAGCAGCCCCCGACTAGAACGCACCGGGGAGCTGTTTTTT.

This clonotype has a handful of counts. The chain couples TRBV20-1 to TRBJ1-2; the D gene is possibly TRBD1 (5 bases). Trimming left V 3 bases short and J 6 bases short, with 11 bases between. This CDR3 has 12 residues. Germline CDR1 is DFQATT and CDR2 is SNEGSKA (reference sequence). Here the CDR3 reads CSASGAVDGYTF. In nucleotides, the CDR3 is TGCAGTGCTAGCGGGGCGGTTGATGGCTACACCTTC.

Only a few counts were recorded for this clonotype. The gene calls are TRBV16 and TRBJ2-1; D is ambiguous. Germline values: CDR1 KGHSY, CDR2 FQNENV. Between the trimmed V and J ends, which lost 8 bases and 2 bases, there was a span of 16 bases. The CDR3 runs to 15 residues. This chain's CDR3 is CASEVGRETYNEQFF. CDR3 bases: TGTGCCAGCGAGGTTGGAAGGGAAACCTACAATGAGCAGTTCTTC.

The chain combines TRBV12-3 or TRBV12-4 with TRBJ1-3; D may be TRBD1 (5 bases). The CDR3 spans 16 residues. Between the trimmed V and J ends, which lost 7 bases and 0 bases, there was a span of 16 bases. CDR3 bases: TGTGCCAGCATCGGCCGGGACCCGAGCTCTGGAAACACCATATATTTT. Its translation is CASIGRDPSSGNTIYF.

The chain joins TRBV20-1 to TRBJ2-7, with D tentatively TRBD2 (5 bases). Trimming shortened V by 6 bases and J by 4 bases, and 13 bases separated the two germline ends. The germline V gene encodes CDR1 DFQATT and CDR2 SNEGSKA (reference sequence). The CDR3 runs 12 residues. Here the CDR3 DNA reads TGCAGTGCCACCTCGGGGTCTTACGAGCAGTACTTC. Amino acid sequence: CSATSGSYEQYF.

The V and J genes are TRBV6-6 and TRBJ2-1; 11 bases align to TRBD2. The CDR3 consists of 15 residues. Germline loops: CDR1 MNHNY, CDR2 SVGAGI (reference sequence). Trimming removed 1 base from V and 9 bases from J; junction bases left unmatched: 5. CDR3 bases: TGTGCCAGCAGTTACTTTAGCGGGGGGGCAAGTGAGCAGTTCTTC. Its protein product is CASSYFSGGASEQFF.

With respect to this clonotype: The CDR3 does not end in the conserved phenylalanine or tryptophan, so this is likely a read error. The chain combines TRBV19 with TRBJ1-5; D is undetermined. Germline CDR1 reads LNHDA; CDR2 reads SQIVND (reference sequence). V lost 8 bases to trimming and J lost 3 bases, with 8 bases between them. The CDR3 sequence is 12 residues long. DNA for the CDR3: TGTGCCAGTGGAGGGTCCAATCAGCCCCAGCATTTG. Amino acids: CASGGSNQPQHL.

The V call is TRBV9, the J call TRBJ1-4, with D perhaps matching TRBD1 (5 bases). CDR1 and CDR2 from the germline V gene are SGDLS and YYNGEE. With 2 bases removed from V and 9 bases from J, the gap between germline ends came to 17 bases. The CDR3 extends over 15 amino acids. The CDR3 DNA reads TGTGCCAGCAGCGTTACGACCCCTTCAGGGAAAAAACTGTTTTTT. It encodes CASSVTTPSGKKLFF. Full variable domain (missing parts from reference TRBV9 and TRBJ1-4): DSGVTQTPKHLITATGQRVTLRCSPRSGDLSVYWYQQSLDQGLQFLIQYYNGEERAKGNILERFSAQQFPDLHSELNLSSLELGDSALYFCASSVTTPSGKKLFFGSGTQLSVL.

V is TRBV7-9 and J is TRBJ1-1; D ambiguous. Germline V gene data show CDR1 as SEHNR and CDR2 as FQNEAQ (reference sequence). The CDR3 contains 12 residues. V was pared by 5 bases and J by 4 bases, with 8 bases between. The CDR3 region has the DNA TGTGCCAGCAGCCGTTTCGGCACTGAAGCTTTCTTT. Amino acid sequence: CASSRFGTEAFF.